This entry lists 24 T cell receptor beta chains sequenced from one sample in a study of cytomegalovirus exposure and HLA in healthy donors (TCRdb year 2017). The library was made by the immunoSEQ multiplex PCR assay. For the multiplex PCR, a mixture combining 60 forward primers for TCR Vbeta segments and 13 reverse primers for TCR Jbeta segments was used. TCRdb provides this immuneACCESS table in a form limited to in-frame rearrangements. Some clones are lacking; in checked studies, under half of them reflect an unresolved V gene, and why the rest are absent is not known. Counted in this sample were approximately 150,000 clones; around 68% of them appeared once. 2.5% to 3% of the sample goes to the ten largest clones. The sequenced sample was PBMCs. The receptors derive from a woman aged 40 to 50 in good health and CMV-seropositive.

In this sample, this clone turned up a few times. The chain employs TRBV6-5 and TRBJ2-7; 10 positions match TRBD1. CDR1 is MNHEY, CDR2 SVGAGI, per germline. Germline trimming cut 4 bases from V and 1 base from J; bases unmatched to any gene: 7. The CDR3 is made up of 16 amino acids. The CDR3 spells CASSSRQGAGSYEQYF. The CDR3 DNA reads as TGTGCCAGCAGTTCCCGACAGGGGGCGGGATCCTACGAGCAGTACTTC.

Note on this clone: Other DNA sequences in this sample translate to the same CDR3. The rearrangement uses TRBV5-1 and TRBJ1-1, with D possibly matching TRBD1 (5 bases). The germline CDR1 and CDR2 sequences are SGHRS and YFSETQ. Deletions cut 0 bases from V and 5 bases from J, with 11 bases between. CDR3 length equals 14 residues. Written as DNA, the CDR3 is TGCGCCAGCAGCTTGGTAAGGGGCTCAACTGAAGCTTTCTTT. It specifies CASSLVRGSTEAFF.

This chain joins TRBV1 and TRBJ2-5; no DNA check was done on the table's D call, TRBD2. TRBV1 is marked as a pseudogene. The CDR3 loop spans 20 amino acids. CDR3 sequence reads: CTSSQALAGGPVGQQETQYF. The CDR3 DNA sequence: TGCACCAGCAGCCAAGCGCTAGCGGGAGGGCCGGTGGGCCAACAAGAGACCCAGTACTTC.

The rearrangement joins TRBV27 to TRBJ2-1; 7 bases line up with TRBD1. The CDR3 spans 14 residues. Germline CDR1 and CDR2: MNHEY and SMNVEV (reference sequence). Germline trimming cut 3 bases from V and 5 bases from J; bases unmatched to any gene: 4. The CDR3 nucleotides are TGTGCCAGCAGTTTTGGGGACAGAGACAATGAGCAGTTCTTC. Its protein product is CASSFGDRDNEQFF.

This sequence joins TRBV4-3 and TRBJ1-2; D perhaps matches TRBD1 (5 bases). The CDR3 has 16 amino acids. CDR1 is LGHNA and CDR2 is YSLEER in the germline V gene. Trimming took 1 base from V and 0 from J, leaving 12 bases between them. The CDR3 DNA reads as TGCGCCAGCAGCCAAGGGGGCAGGCTTTCTAACTATGGCTACACCTTC. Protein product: CASSQGGRLSNYGYTF.

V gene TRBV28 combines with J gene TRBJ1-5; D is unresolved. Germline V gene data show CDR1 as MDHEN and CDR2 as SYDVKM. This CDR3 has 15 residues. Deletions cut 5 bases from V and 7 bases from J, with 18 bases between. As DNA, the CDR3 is TGTGCCAGCAGTCCCCCCCCGGGATCCGGACAGCCCCAGCATTTT. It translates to CASSPPPGSGQPQHF.

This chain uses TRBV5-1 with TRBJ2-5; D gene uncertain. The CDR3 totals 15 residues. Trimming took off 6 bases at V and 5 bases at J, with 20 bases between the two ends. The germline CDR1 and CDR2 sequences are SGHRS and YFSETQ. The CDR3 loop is CASTVEVSRMETQYF. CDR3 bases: TGCGCCAGCACCGTAGAGGTCTCACGGATGGAGACCCAGTACTTC.

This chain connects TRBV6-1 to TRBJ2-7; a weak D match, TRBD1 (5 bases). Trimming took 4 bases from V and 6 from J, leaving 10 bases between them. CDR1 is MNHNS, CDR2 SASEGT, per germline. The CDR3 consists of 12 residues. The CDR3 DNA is TGTGCCAGCAGTGGCCAGGGTGTCGAGCAGTACTTC. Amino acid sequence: CASSGQGVEQYF.

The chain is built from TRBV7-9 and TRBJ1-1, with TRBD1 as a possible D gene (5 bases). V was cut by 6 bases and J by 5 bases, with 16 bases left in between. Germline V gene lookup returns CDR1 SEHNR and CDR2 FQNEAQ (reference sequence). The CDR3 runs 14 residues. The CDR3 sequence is CASRRGGDRTEAFF. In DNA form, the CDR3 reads TGTGCCAGCAGGAGGGGAGGGGATCGGACTGAAGCTTTCTTT.

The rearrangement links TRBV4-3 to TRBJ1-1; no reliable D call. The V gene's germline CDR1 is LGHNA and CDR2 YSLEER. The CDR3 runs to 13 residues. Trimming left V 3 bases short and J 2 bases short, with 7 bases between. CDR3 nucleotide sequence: TGCGCCAGCAGCCACCTGACTAACACTGAAGCTTTCTTT. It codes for CASSHLTNTEAFF.

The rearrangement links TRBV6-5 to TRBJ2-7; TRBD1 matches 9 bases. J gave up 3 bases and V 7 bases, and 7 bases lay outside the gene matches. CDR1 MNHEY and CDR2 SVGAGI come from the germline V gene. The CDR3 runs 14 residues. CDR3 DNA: TGTGCCAGCACGAAAACAGGGGGCAGCTACGAGCAGTACTTC. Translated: CASTKTGGSYEQYF.

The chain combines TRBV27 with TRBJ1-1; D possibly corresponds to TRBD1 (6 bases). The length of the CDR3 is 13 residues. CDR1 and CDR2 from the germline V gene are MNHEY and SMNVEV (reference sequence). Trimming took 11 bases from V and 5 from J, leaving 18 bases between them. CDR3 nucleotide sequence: TGTGCCTCTCGTATGGCAGGGGTGACTGAAGCTTTCTTT. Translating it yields CASRMAGVTEAFF.

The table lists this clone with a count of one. The CDR3 DNA follows: TGTGCCAGCAGCCAATTTTCACCGCACAGGGTGAGAGAAAAACTGTTTTTT. Amino acid sequence: CASSQFSPHRVREKLFF. J is TRBJ1-4 and V is TRBV27, with D possibly matching TRBD1 (6 bases). CDR1 is MNHEY and CDR2 is SMNVEV in the germline V gene (reference sequence). The CDR3 runs 17 residues. V lost 6 bases, J lost 8 bases, and 25 bases lay in between.

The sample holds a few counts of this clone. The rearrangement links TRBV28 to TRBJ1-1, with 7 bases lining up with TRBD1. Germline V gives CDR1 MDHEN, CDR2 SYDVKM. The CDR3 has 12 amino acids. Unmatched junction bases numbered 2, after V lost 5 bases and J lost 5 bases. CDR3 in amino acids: CASSEQGTEAFF. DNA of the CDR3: TGTGCCAGCAGTGAACAGGGGACTGAAGCTTTCTTT.

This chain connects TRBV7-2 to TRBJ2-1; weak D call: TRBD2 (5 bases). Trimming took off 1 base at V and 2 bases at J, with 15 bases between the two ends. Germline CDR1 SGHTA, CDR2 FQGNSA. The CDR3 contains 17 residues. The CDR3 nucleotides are TGTGCCAGCAGCTTAGTCCGGGGAACTAACCCCTACAATGAGCAGTTCTTC. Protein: CASSLVRGTNPYNEQFF.

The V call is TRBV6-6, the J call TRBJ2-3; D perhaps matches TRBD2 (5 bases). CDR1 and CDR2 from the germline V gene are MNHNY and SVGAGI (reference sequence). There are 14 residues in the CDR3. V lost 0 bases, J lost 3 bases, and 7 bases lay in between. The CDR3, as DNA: TGTGCCAGCAGTTACTCGGGGAGAACAGATACGCAGTATTTT. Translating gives CASSYSGRTDTQYF.

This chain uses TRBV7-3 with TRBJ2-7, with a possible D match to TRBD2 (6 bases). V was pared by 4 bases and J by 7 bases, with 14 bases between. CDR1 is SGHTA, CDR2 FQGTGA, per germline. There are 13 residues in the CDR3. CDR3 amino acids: CASSSGLSMEQYF. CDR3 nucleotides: TGTGCCAGCAGCTCGGGACTCTCAATGGAGCAGTACTTC.

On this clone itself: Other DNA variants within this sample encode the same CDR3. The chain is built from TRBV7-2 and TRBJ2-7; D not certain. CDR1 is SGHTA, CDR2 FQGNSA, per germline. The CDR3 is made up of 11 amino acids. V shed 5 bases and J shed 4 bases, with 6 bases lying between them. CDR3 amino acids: CASSPLYEQYF. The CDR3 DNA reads TGTGCCAGCAGCCCCCTTTACGAGCAGTACTTC.

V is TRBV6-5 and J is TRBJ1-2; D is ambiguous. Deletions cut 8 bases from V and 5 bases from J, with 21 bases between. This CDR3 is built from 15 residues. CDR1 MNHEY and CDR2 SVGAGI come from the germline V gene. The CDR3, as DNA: TGTGCCAGCCGCGCGTGGGCCAGTGTATGGTATGGCTACACCTTC. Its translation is CASRAWASVWYGYTF.

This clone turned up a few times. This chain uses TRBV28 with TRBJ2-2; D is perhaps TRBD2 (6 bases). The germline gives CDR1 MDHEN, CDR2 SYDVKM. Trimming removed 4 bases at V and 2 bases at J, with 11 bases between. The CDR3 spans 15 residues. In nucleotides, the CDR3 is TGTGCCAGCAGTTCGGGGGACTCCAACACCGGGGAGCTGTTTTTT. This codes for CASSSGDSNTGELFF.

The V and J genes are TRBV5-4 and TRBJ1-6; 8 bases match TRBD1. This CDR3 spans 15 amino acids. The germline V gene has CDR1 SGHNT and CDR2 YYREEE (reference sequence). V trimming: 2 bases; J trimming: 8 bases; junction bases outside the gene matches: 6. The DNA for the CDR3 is TGTGCCAGCAGCTTTTCAGGGGGCTTTGATTCACCCCTCCACTTT. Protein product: CASSFSGGFDSPLHF.

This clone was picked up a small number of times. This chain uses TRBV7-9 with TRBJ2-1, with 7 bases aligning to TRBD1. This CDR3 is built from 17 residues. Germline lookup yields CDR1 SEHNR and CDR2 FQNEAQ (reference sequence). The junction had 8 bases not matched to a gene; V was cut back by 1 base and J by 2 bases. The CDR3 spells CASSLGSGGEPYNEQFF. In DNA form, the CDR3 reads TGTGCCAGCAGCTTAGGGTCAGGGGGTGAGCCCTACAATGAGCAGTTCTTC.

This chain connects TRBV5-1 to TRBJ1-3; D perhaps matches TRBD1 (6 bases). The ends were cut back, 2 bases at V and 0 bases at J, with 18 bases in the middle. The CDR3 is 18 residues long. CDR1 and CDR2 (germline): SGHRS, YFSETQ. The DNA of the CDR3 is TGCGCCAGCAGCTTTCCCCGGGACACGATGAACTCTGGAAACACCATATATTTT. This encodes CASSFPRDTMNSGNTIYF.

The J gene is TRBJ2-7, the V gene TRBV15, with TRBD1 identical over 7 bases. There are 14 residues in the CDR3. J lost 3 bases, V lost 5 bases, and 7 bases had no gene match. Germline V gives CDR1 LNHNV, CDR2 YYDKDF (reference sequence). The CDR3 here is CATSRDSRNYEQYF. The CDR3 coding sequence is TGTGCCACCAGCCGGGACAGCAGGAACTACGAGCAGTACTTC. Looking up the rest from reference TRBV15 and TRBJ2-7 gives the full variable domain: DAMVIQNPRYQVTQFGKPVTLSCSQTLNHNVMYWYQQKSSQAPKLLFHYYDKDFNNEADTPDNFQSRRPNTSFCFLDIRSPGLGDTAMYLCATSRDSRNYEQYFGPGTRLTVT.